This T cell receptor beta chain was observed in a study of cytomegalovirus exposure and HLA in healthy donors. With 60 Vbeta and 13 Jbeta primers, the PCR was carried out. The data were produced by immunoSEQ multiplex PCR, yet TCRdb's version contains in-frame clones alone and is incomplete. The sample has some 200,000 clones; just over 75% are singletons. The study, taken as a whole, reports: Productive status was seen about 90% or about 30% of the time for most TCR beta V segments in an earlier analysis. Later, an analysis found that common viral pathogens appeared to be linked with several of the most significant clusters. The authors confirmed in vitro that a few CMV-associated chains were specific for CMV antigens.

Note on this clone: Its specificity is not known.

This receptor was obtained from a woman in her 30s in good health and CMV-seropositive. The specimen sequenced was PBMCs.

The CDR3 sequence is CSVGQGMDQPQHF. The CDR3 nucleotides read TGCAGCGTCGGACAGGGGATGGATCAGCCCCAGCATTTT. The chain links TRBV29-1 to TRBJ1-5, with 9 bases matching TRBD1. The CDR3 spans 13 residues. With 6 bases clipped from V and 5 bases from J, the junction kept 5 bases outside the gene matches. Germline CDR1 reads SQVTM; CDR2 reads ANQGSEA.